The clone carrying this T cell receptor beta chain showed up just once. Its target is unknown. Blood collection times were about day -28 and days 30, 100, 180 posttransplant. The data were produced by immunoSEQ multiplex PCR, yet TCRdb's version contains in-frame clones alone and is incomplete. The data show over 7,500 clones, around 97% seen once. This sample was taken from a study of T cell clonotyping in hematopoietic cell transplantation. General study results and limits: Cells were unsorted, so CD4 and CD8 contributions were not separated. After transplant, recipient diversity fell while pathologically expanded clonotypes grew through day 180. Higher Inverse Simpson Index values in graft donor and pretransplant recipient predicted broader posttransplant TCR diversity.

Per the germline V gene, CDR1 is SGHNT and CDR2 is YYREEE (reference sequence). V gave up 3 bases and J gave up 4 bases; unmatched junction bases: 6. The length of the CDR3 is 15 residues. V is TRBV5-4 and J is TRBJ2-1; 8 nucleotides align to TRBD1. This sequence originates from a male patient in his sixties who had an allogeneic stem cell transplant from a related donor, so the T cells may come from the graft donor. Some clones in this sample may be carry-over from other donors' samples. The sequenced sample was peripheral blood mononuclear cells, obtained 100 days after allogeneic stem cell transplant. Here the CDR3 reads CASSSQGDRYNEQFF. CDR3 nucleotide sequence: TGTGCCAGCAGCTCCCAGGGGGACAGGTACAATGAGCAGTTCTTC.